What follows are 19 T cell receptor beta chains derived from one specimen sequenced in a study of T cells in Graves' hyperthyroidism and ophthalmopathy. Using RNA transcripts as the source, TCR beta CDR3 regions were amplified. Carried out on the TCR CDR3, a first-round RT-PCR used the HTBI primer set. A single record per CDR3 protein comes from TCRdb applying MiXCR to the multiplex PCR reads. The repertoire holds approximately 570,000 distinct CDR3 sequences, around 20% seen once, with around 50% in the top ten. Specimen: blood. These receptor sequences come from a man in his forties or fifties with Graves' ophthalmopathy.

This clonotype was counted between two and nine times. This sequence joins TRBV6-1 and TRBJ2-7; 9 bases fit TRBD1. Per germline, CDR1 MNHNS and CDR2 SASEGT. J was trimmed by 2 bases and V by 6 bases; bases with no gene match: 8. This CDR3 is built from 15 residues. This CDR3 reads CASSESGQGAYEQYF. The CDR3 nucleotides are TGTGCCAGCAGCGAATCGGGACAGGGAGCCTACGAGCAGTACTTC.

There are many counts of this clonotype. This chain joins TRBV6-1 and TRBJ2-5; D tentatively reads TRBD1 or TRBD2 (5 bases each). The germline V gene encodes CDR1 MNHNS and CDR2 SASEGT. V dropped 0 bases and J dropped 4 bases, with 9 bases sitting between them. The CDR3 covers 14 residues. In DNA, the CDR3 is TGTGCCAGCAGTGAAGCGTGGGGGTCAGAGACCCAGTACTTC. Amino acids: CASSEAWGSETQYF.

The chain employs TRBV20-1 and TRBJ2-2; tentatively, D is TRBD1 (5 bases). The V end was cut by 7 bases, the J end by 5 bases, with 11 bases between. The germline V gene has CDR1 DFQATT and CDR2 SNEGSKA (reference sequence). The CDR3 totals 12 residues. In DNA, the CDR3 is TGCAGTGTCAGGGATGGTACCGGGGAGCTGTTTTTT. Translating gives CSVRDGTGELFF.

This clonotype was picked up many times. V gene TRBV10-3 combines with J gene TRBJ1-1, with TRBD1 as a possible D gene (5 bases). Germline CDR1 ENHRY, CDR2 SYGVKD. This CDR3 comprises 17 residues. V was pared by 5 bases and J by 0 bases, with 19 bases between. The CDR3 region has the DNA TGTGCCATCAGTCGCGGGGACGGATCGTCAATGAACACTGAAGCTTTCTTT. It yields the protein CAISRGDGSSMNTEAFF.

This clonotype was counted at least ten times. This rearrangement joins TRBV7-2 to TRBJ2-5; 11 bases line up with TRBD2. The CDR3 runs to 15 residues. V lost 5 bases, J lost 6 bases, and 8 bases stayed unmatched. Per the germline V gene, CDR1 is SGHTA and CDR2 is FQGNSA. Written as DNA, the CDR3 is TGTGCCAGCAGCCTTAGCGGGGGGGATAGGCAGACCCAGTACTTC. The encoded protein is CASSLSGGDRQTQYF.

CDR3 amino acids: CSARLWRDLTNYEQYF. The CDR3 DNA follows: TGCAGTGCTAGGCTATGGAGGGACCTCACTAACTACGAGCAGTACTTC. This chain joins TRBV20-1 and TRBJ2-7; tentative D call: TRBD2 (6 bases). The V end lost 3 bases, the J end lost 3 bases, and 21 bases lay between the germline ends. Per the germline V gene, CDR1 is DFQATT and CDR2 is SNEGSKA (reference sequence). This CDR3 has 16 residues.

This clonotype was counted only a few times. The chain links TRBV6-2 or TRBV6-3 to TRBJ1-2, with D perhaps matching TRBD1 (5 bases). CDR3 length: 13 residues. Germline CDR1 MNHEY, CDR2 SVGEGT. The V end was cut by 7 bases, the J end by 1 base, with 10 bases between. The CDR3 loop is CASKEGSNYGYTF. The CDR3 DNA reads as TGTGCCAGCAAAGAGGGGAGTAACTATGGCTACACCTTC.

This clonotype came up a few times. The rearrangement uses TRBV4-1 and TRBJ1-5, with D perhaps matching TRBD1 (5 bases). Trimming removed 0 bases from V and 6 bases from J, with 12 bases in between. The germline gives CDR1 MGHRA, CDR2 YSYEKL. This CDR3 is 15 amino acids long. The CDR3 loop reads CASSQDQGIIQPQHF. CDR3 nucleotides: TGCGCCAGCAGCCAAGACCAGGGTATTATTCAGCCCCAGCATTTT.

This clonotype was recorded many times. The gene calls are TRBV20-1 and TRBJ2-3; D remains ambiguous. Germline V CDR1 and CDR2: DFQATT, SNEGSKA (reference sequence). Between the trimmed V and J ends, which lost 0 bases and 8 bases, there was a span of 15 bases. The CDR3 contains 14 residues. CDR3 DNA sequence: TGCAGTGCTAGAGATGTTGCTAGGATGGGTACGCAGTATTTT. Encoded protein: CSARDVARMGTQYF.

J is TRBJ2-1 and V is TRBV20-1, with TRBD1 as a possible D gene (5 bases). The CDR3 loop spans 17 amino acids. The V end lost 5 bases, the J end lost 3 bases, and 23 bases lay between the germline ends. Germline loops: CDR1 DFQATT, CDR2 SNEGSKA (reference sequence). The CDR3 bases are TGCAGTGCTCCCGATCTAAGTCAGGGCCCTAACTACAATGAGCAGTTCTTC. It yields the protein CSAPDLSQGPNYNEQFF.

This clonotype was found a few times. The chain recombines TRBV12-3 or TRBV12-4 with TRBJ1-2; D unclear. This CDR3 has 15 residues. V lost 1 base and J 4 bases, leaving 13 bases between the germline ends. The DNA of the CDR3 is TGTGCCAGCAGTTTAGTCGGGAGTGTTGGCTATGGCTACACCTTC. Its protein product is CASSLVGSVGYGYTF.

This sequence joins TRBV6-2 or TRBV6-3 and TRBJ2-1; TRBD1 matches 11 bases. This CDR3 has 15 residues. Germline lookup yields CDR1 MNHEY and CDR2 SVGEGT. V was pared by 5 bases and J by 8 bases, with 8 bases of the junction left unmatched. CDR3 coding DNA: TGTGCCAGCAGTCACGACAGGACAGGGGGCGATGAGCAGTTCTTC. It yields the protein CASSHDRTGGDEQFF.

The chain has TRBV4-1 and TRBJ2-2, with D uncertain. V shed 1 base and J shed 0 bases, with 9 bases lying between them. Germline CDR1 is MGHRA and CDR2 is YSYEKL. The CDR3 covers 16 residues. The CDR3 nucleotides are TGCGCCAGCAGCCAAGTTCTCAGCGCGAACACCGGGGAGCTGTTTTTT. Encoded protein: CASSQVLSANTGELFF.

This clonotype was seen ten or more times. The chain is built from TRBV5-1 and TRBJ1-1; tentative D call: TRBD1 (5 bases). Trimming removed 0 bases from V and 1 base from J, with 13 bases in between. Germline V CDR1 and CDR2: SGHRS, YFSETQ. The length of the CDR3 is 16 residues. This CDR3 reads CASSLGLRQKNTEAFF. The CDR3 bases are TGCGCCAGCAGCTTGGGTCTCCGACAGAAGAACACTGAAGCTTTCTTT.

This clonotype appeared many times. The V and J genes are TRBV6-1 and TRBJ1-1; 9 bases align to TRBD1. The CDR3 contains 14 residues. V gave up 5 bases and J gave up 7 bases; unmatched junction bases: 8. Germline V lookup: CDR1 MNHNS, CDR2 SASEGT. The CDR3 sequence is CASSLGQGMDEAFF. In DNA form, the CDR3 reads TGTGCCAGCAGTCTAGGACAGGGGATGGATGAAGCTTTCTTT.

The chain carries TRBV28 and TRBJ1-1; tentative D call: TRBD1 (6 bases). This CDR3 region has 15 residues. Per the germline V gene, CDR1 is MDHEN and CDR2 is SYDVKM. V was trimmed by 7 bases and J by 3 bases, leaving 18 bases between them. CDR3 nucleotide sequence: TGTGCCAGCAAACCAACAGGGTTATGGGACACTGAAGCTTTCTTT. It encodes CASKPTGLWDTEAFF. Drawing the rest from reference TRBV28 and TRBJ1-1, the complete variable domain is DVKVTQSSRYLVKRTGEKVFLECVQDMDHENMFWYRQDPGLGLRLIYFSYDVKMKEKGDIPEGYSVSREKKERFSLILESASTNQTSMYLCASKPTGLWDTEAFFGQGTRLTVV.

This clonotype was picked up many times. The CDR3: CASSGLNTEAFF. DNA of the CDR3: TGTGCCAGCAGTGGACTGAACACTGAAGCTTTCTTT. The rearrangement joins TRBV2 to TRBJ1-1; D is unresolved. The CDR3 runs to 12 residues. Germline CDR1 and CDR2: SNHLY and FYNNEI. V was trimmed by 4 bases and J by 0 bases, leaving 3 bases between them.

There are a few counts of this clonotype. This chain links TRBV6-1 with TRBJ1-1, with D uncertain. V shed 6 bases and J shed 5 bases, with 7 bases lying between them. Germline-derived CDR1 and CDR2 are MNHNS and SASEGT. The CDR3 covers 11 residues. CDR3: CASRPATEAFF. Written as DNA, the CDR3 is TGTGCCAGCAGACCCGCAACTGAAGCTTTCTTT.

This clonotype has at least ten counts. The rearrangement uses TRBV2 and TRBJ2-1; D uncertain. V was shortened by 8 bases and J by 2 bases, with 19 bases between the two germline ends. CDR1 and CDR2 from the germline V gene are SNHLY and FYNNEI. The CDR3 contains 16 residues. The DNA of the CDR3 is TGTGCCAGCGGGATCCCGGCCTCCTGGACCTACAATGAGCAGTTCTTC. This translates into CASGIPASWTYNEQFF. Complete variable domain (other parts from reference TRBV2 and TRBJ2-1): EPEVTQTPSHQVTQMGQEVILRCVPISNHLYFYWYRQILGQKVEFLVSFYNNEISEKSEIFDDQFSVERPDGSNFTLKIRSTKLEDSAMYFCASGIPASWTYNEQFFGPGTRLTVL.